This T cell receptor beta chain was observed in a study of T cells after yellow fever vaccination (dated by TCRdb to about 2019). Study-wide context: Libraries from fractions with low cell numbers were prepared with the SMART-Seq v4 Ultra Low Input RNA kit. Two healthy male donors, one aged 18 to 30 and one aged 30 to 39 years, made up the cohort. Blood samples were taken at several timepoints before and after primary and secondary immunization, and bulk PBMC replicates and cell subsets were isolated. Bulk TCR alpha and beta repertoires were sequenced longitudinally to track T-cell clones before and after primary and booster YFV17D yellow fever vaccination.

TCR cDNA was synthesized by 5'RACE template switching, which introduced a universal primer site and unique molecular identifiers. Priming of cDNA synthesis was performed from both the TCR alpha and TCR beta constant segments. Library amplification used two PCR steps, and the second PCR step added sample barcodes and sequencing adapters. Sequencing of libraries was done on Illumina HiSeq 2500 (2x100 bp) or NovaSeq (2x150 bp). As for the original processing: MIGEC handled demultiplexing of reads and collapsing into UMI consensus sequences, while MiXCR performed V(D)J alignment. Vaccine-responding clonotypes were defined with edgeR using replicate PBMC samples, requiring FDR below 0.01 and a log2 fold change above 5 up to day 15. Each bulk clonotype was labeled CD4 or CD8 based on which sequenced repertoire, CD4 or CD8, contained the clonotype at higher abundance. TCRdb took the public reads, trimmed them with fastp at Q25, ran MiXCR for clone calling and kept in-frame beta chains. Each CDR3 protein gets just one entry, which takes the most common genes and DNA from the rows behind it. TCRdb's processing, not the authors', yielded these V and J calls. The sample profile shows some 500,000 distinct CDR3 sequences; approximately 13% of them were found once. Clones ranked in the top ten supply over 13% of the sample.

The table lists this clonotype with a few counts. Which antigen it targets is not known. Qualities for individual bases were not recorded, and no much larger clone is one base off. The meaning of the sample's treatment or condition label: live attenuated yellow fever vaccine strain. Two biological replicates of bulk PBMCs were collected at each blood-draw timepoint. A standard Ficoll-Paque protocol was used to isolate PBMCs from peripheral blood. TriZol was used to extract RNA from bulk PBMCs, from CD4 and CD8 fractions, and from dextramer-positive and dextramer-negative fractions. The study at large found these results: Computational filtering was required because FACS-sorted repertoires could contain abundant contaminating clonotypes from the bulk population. A small fraction of clonotypes showed up in both the CD4 and CD8 compartments, probably as a result of convergent recombination. After the booster, most of the clones that had expanded following primary vaccination were detected again (almost 98% of CD4 and around 88% of CD8), which suggests that memory was broadly maintained. The study included only two donors, which limits how far the findings can be generalized. Compared with the primary T-cell response, the secondary T-cell response was faster but weaker, reaching its peak on day 5 rather than on day 15.

The V end gives up 2 bases and the J end 3 bases, leaving 4 bases in the junction not matched to a gene. The germline V gene yields LGHNA for CDR1 and YSLEER for CDR2. The CDR3 measures 17 amino acids from cysteine to phenylalanine. The CDR3 DNA has 51 bases and is translated from base 1. The sequenced sample was PBMCs, obtained on the day of the yellow fever booster vaccination. This clonotype originated in a man aged 30 to 45 who received the YFV17D yellow fever vaccine. The V gene is TRBV4-3 and the J gene is TRBJ2-2, and TRBD2 aligns with 12 junction nucleotides. The DNA is as follows: TGCGCCAGCAGCCAACAGCTAGCGGGGGGGGACACCGGGGAGCTGTTTTTT. Its translation reads: CASSQQLAGGDTGELFF.